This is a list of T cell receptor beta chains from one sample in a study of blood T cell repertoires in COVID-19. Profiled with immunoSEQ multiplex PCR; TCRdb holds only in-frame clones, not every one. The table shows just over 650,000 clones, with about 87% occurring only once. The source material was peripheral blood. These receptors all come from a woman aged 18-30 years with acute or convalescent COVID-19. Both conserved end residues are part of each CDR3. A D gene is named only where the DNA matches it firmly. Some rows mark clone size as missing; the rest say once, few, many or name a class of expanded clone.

CAISEEGDLRNTEAFF	TGTGCCATCAGTGAAGAGGGTGATCTTCGGAACACTGAAGCTTTCTTT	TRBJ1-1	NA	NA	TRBV10-3
CASSLRRIGTVSTDTQYF	TGTGCCAGCAGCTTACGAAGAATCGGGACAGTAAGCACAGATACGCAGTATTTT	TRBJ2-3	once	TRBD1	TRBV7-2
CASSQGTANYGYTF	TGCGCCAGCAGCCAAGGGACAGCAAACTATGGCTACACCTTC	TRBJ1-2	few	NA	TRBV4-3
CASSLMNSNQPQHF	TGTGCCAGCAGCTTAATGAACAGTAATCAGCCCCAGCATTTT	TRBJ1-5	NA	NA	TRBV7-2
CASSLSGILAYEQYF	TGTGCCAGCAGTTTATCCGGGATCCTGGCATACGAGCAGTACTTC	TRBJ2-7	NA	NA	TRBV27
CASSQEPQGSTNYGYTF	TGTGCCAGCAGCCAGGAACCACAGGGGAGCACTAACTATGGCTACACCTTC	TRBJ1-2	NA	TRBD1	TRBV4-2
CASSPRQGTGNTIYF	TGTGCCAGCTCACCACGACAGGGGACTGGAAACACCATATATTTT	TRBJ1-3	NA	TRBD1	TRBV18
CASSIPGGYTF	TGTGCCAGTAGTATTCCGGGGGGCTACACCTTC	TRBJ1-2	NA	NA	TRBV19
CASSPTGAEAFF	TGTGCCAGCAGCCCCACCGGAGCTGAAGCTTTCTTT	TRBJ1-1	NA	NA	TRBV9
CSAGLDRSNEQYF	TGCAGCGCCGGTCTGGACAGAAGTAACGAGCAGTACTTC	TRBJ2-7	few	NA	TRBV29-1
CASSHRGGRDTEAFF	TGTGCCAGCAGCCACCGGGGGGGTCGGGACACTGAAGCTTTCTTT	TRBJ1-1	NA	NA	TRBV11-2
CASSLFEGTGLSFNSPLHF	TGTGCCAGCAGCTTATTCGAGGGGACAGGACTATCCTTTAATTCACCCCTCCACTTT	TRBJ1-6	NA	TRBD1	TRBV7-8
CASSWGGRYEQYF	TGTGCCAGCAGTTGGGGGGGACGATACGAGCAGTACTTC	TRBJ2-7	NA	TRBD2	TRBV27
CASSRGTGHFYGYTF	TGTGCCAGCAGTAGGGGGACAGGCCATTTCTATGGCTACACCTTC	TRBJ1-2	NA	TRBD1	TRBV27
CASSLALAGGASTDTQYF	TGTGCCAGCAGCTTAGCGCTTGCGGGGGGGGCTAGCACAGATACGCAGTATTTT	TRBJ2-3	NA	TRBD2	TRBV7-9
CASSFVAGPLETQYF	TGTGCCAGCAGCTTTGTAGCGGGACCTTTGGAGACCCAGTACTTC	TRBJ2-5	NA	TRBD2	TRBV11-3
CASSLRDSPYNEQFF	TGCGCCAGCAGCCTCCGGGACAGCCCTTACAATGAGCAGTTCTTC	TRBJ2-1	NA	TRBD1	TRBV4-3
CASGLQDRGHGYTF	TGTGCTAGTGGTTTACAAGACAGGGGGCACGGCTACACCTTC	TRBJ1-2	NA	TRBD1	TRBV12-5
CASSWSGDTQYF	TGTGCCAGCAGCTGGAGCGGAGATACGCAGTATTTT	TRBJ2-3	NA	NA	TRBV7-2
CASSLGLAGIQYF	TGTGCCAGCAGCTTGGGACTAGCGGGCATTCAGTACTTC	TRBJ2-4	NA	TRBD2	TRBV7-2
CASSSRGGTEAFF	TGCGCCAGCAGCTCCCGGGGGGGAACTGAAGCTTTCTTT	TRBJ1-1	NA	NA	TRBV4-3
CASSQPQGGRLFF	TGCGCCAGCAGCCAGCCACAGGGAGGGCGGCTGTTTTTT	TRBJ1-4	NA	NA	TRBV4-3
CASRSGGGEETQYF	TGTGCCAGCAGGTCGGGGGGGGGCGAGGAGACCCAGTACTTC	TRBJ2-5	NA	TRBD2	TRBV6-5
CASSLQVSNEKLFF	TGCGCCAGCAGCTTACAGGTTTCCAATGAAAAACTGTTTTTT	TRBJ1-4	NA	NA	TRBV5-1
CASSFLWDRNYEQYF	TGTGCCAGCAGCTTTTTGTGGGACAGAAACTACGAGCAGTACTTC	TRBJ2-7	NA	NA	TRBV12-1
CASSYWKTGREQYF	TGTGCCAGCAGTTACTGGAAGACAGGGCGCGAGCAGTACTTC	TRBJ2-7	NA	TRBD1	TRBV6-5
CAHEGTTPYEQYF	TGTGCCCACGAGGGGACAACGCCTTACGAGCAGTACTTC	TRBJ2-7	NA	NA	TRBV30
CASSLGRAAETQYF	TGTGCCAGCAGCTTAGGCAGGGCTGCGGAGACCCAGTACTTC	TRBJ2-5	once	NA	TRBV7-2
CAWSQWGGSEAFF	TGTGCCTGGAGTCAATGGGGGGGCAGTGAAGCTTTCTTT	TRBJ1-1	NA	NA	TRBV30
CASSLNSGGGMNTEAFF	TGTGCCAGCAGCTTAAATTCTGGAGGCGGGATGAACACTGAAGCTTTCTTT	TRBJ1-1	NA	NA	TRBV11-2
CATSDSTIQGTALYEQYF	TGTGCCACCAGTGATTCTACCATTCAGGGTACCGCTCTCTACGAGCAGTACTTC	TRBJ2-7	NA	NA	TRBV24-1
CASSYVLTSQYEQYF	TGTGCCAGCAGTTACGTCCTGACTAGCCAATACGAGCAGTACTTC	TRBJ2-7	NA	TRBD2	TRBV6-5
CASSHGQVSSSPLHF	TGCGCCAGCAGCCATGGACAGGTTTCATCCTCACCCCTCCACTTT	TRBJ1-6	NA	TRBD1	TRBV4-1
CASRITGSGNTIYF	TGTGCCAGCAGAATTACCGGGAGTGGAAACACCATATATTTT	TRBJ1-3	NA	NA	TRBV2
CASSGGASGNYEQYF	TGTGCCAGCAGCGGGGGGGCTAGCGGGAACTACGAGCAGTACTTC	TRBJ2-7	NA	TRBD2	TRBV9
CAIFPGQTMNTEAFF	TGTGCCATCTTTCCGGGACAGACTATGAACACTGAAGCTTTCTTT	TRBJ1-1	NA	TRBD1	TRBV2
CASSQLAEQYF	TGTGCCAGCAGCCAACTAGCGGAGCAGTACTTC	TRBJ2-7	NA	TRBD2	TRBV12-3/TRBV12-4
CASQGAVQETQYF	TGTGCCAGCCAGGGGGCGGTCCAAGAGACCCAGTACTTC	TRBJ2-5	NA	TRBD1	TRBV6-5
CATSDLAGGLETQYF	TGTGCCACCAGTGATTTAGCAGGGGGCCTCGAGACCCAGTACTTC	TRBJ2-5	few	TRBD1	TRBV24-1
CASSPTQGSGYTF	TGTGCCAGCAGTCCCACACAGGGGAGCGGCTACACCTTC	TRBJ1-2	NA	TRBD1	TRBV6-5
CASTYPGGSTEAFF	TGTGCCAGTACCTACCCGGGCGGGAGCACTGAAGCTTTCTTT	TRBJ1-1	NA	NA	TRBV19
CASSVASASYEQYF	TGTGCCAGCAGCGTAGCTAGCGCGTCCTACGAGCAGTACTTC	TRBJ2-7	NA	NA	TRBV9
CASSVDEVTNTEAFF	TGTGCCAGCAGCGTAGATGAGGTGACGAACACTGAAGCTTTCTTT	TRBJ1-1	NA	NA	TRBV9
CASSLSGDRGGGNTIYF	TGTGCCAGCAGTTTATCTGGGGACAGGGGGGGAGGAAACACCATATATTTT	TRBJ1-3	NA	TRBD1	TRBV27
CAWSDNAGNTIYF	TGTGCCTGGAGTGACAACGCTGGAAACACCATATATTTT	TRBJ1-3	NA	NA	TRBV30